This T cell receptor beta chain stems from a study of identical twins. Points from the study as a whole: While abundant cord blood beta clonotypes carried fewer insertions, memory repertoires showed no such pattern. Shared out-of-frame alpha sequences (those common to twins) showed excess low generation probability.

The CDR3 is 18 amino acids. The ends lost 5 bases at V and 0 bases at J; junction bases unmatched: 16. Germline V gives CDR1 SGHAT, CDR2 FQNNGV. This clonotype was recorded a few times. Its antigen is not identified. Each CDR3 protein is one row after TCRdb ran MiXCR on the 5' RACE reads. Altogether 210,000 or so distinct CDR3 sequences are present, 6.5% to 8.5% being singletons, with the ten largest covering more than 1.5%. These data were also filed under a second study, of yellow fever vaccine responses in identical twins. That source reports: Twins reportedly had a vaccine T cell response that seemed partly convergent, partly personalized.

The sequence was collected from a woman younger than 30 in good health. The material sequenced was memory (CD45RO+) T cells sorted from blood. This chain uses TRBV11-2 with TRBJ2-7; 7 bases agree with TRBD2. The CDR3 is CASSPLGSGRATSYEQYF. In nucleotides, the CDR3 is TGTGCCAGCAGCCCTCTCGGGAGTGGGAGGGCCACCTCCTACGAGCAGTACTTC.